This T cell receptor (beta chain) was retrieved from a study of cytomegalovirus exposure and HLA in healthy donors (dated by TCRdb to 2016 to 2017). Study-level background: An earlier analysis of roughly 610 of the donors reported about 260 Gb of sequence data and about 120 million unique TCR beta sequences obtained from roughly 180 million T cells. About 300 gigabases of sequencing data and around 85 million unique TCR sequences made up an early release that covered over 550 HLA-typed donors. Of the roughly 400 genotyped donors, less than 90% were placed in the genetic ancestry cluster associated with self-reported Caucasian donors. The study aimed to test whether cataloging public T cell receptors could reveal signatures of past pathogen exposure. Using immunosequencing, the study profiled T cell repertoires from about 620 subjects and related those repertoires to cytomegalovirus serostatus. Along with the roughly 710-subject first cohort, a separate validation cohort of over a hundred different subjects was used. To predict cytomegalovirus infection status, the study combined high-throughput TCR immunosequencing, statistical association of individual TCRs with disease status, and machine learning. In a later analysis, previously published TCR beta repertoires from several hundred donors were re-analyzed and high-resolution HLA genotyping was added so that TCR occurrence patterns could be studied. Rather than using new phenotypic data, the later analysis identified candidate immune exposures from TCR beta sequences and from how often those sequences occurred across donors. An earlier analysis of several hundred of the donors used high-throughput TCR beta sequencing to judge whether each TCR beta V gene segment behaved as functional or pseudogenic. Donor age, sex, ethnicity and CMV serostatus were compiled alongside the repertoire data. A later genetic analysis used genome-wide SNP genotypes for about 60% of the roughly 700 donors, treating that subset as a discovery cohort. All discovery cohort repertoires had been generated using a single sequencing platform. Class I and class II HLA loci were covered by the typing at four-digit resolution. Typing coverage differed by locus: A, B, C, DRB1 and DQB1 were typed in about 620-630 donors, DQA1 in 522, DPA1 in nearly 610, and DPB1 in 450 to 480. Because of strong linkage in the cohort, roughly 5 DR-DQ haplotypes were treated as single units for association and clustering. On average, roughly 240,000 unique TCR beta nucleotide sequences were sequenced per donor among 398 genotyped donors of the cohort, with roughly 19% of those sequences being non-productive. Broader findings and caveats from the paper: A later genetic analysis reported fewer N-insertions in productive TCRs among donors in an Asian-associated ancestry cluster than the roughly 700-donor mean. A later analysis found that TCR association rates varied across HLA loci, with DRB1 alleles showing the most associated TCRs and HLA-C alleles the fewest. The classifier was reported to diagnose cytomegalovirus status with high specificity and sensitivity in both the original and validation cohorts. In the study, 150 to 200 TCR beta chains were listed as associated with cytomegalovirus. Some IMGT-functional V segments, including TRBV6-2 and TRBV6-3, could not be told apart with the 87-base-pair reads, so those segments were excluded. A later analysis found that most CMV-associated TCR beta chains appeared HLA-restricted, with HLA associations seemingly driven largely by CMV exposure. Strong co-occurrence of HLA alleles, especially DR and DQ, made assigning TCR associations to individual alleles difficult. Linkage disequilibrium might explain the correlated functional status among segregating V segments, but an unknown experimental factor could not be excluded. A few of the identified cytomegalovirus-associated TCR beta chains were confirmed in vitro to be specific for cytomegalovirus antigens. Because counts were too low, fewer than 20 rarely observed V segments, including chromosome 9 orphons, were excluded from the earlier analysis of some 590 of the donors. According to a later analysis, parvovirus B19, influenza, CMV and Epstein-Barr virus appeared linked to several top co-occurrence clusters. Roughly uniform sequencing depth across donors was assumed in presence/absence analyses, although this assumption may not hold. A later analysis associated around 16,000 TCR beta sequences with specific HLA alleles at a false discovery rate of 0.05. Because HLA typing was missing for some donors at each locus, association tests included only the typed subset. In an earlier analysis of over 550 of the donors, most TCR beta V segments were observed in productive rearrangements about 90% or about 30% of the time, broadly matching IMGT annotations. V-gene and J-gene trimming of TCR beta chains was associated with a missense DCLRE1C variant in a later genetic analysis, and the association was replicated in an independent cohort. A cluster of highly shared sequence variants was judged likely to represent a technical artifact of the sequencing pipeline. A further reported finding was that TCR beta sequences accurately predicted the HLA-A and HLA-B alleles for most subjects in the first cohort. A later analysis found that HLA-associated TCR beta chains were more clonally expanded and had lower generation probabilities than equally common non-associated chains. The authors suggested that the approach could potentially be generalized to other disease states and immunological phenotypes. The only immune exposure information available for the cohort was CMV serostatus. While some public TCRs were present in many individuals, most TCR sequences turned up only very rarely across donors. The cohort was sequenced for TCR beta chains only, and without alpha or paired-chain data the features that could be detected were limited.

Libraries were prepared through the immunoSEQ multiplex PCR assay. For the multiplex PCR, a mixture combining 60 forward primers for TCR Vbeta segments and 13 reverse primers for TCR Jbeta segments was used. The CDR3 region of rearranged TCR beta genes was amplified from genomic DNA with a multiplex PCR assay. The amplified TCR beta libraries were sequenced on the Illumina HiSeq System as 87-base-pair reads. The paper's data handling went like this. In a later analysis, tens of millions of unique TCR beta chains were counted across the roughly 670 repertoires, and approximately 11 million of these chains were shared by at least two donors. Raw reads were error-corrected and collapsed into unique sequences with a nearest-neighbor algorithm that merged closely related sequences to remove PCR and sequencing errors. Alignment of CDR3 sequences to IMGT reference sequences was used to assign V, D and J gene segments. For a sequence to be retained, a match of at least six nucleotides to both a V gene segment and a J gene segment was required. Rearrangements were classified as productive when the CDR3 lacked stop codons and remained in frame with V and J, and all other rearrangements were classified as non-productive. Following IMGT convention, CDR3 was defined as the stretch from the second conserved V-encoded cysteine to the conserved J-encoded phenylalanine. The earlier analysis of 450 to 750 of the donors excluded any sequence lacking an unambiguous match to a single V gene segment. In an earlier analysis of a few hundred of the donors, V segments were called functional above 56.7% productive rearrangements and were called segregating when the between-donor standard deviation exceeded 5%. A statistical classification framework was built to diagnose cytomegalovirus status from the catalog of TCR beta chain sequences. In a later analysis, TCR nucleotide sequences were compared against IMGT/GENE-DB human TR gene sequences so that V and J genes could be assigned. Using the TCRdist pipeline, a later analysis assigned CDR3 sequences along with most-parsimonious VDJ recombination scenarios. In a later analysis, each TCR beta chain was defined by its CDR3 amino acid sequence together with its V-gene family, and reads without a unique V-gene family were excluded. A later analysis removed 592 highly shared, low-generation-probability nucleotide sequences to deal with suspected cross-contamination and a sequencing artifact. For each public chain, a later analysis derived a clonal expansion index from normalized ranks of inferred template counts within each repertoire. In a later analysis, generation probabilities were computed using a VDJ recombination model fitted to out-of-frame rearrangements, and the results were checked against IGoR. A later analysis scored TCR-TCR, TCR-HLA and TCR-CMV co-occurrence with hypergeometric tests, applying a repertoire-size bias correction to TCR pairs. In a later analysis, false discovery rates were estimated by permuting HLA or CMV assignments 20 times. In a later analysis, co-occurring TCRs were grouped with DBSCAN, and TCRdist sequence similarity was added when clustering was performed within HLA-allele-positive subsets. Co-occurrence clustering excluded repertoires with fewer than 30,000 or more than 120,000 public chains, plus five with anomalous nucleotide sharing. In its TCRdb copy, this immuneACCESS table keeps in-frame sequences only and misses some clones. Where compared with another copy, unresolved V genes explain less than half of these, and the others have no known cause. The DNA gave D and trimming, while V, J and clone size come from that table. The sample table shows 130,000 or so clones, and around 80% are seen once. About 5.3% of the sample is held by the ten biggest clonotypes.

The germline V gene supplies CDR1 SGHTS and CDR2 YDEGEE. Its CDR3 holds 17 amino acids, cysteine through phenylalanine. The entry retains the CDR3 DNA only, 51 bases that are in frame from base 1. V is clipped by 5 bases and J by 0 bases, and the sequence between their germline boundaries is 17 bases long. The cohort was made up of around 720 healthy bone marrow donors. Cohort members were all nominally healthy when sampled, although unrecorded immune exposures were likely present. The donor was CMV seronegative and belonged to the group of 350 or so seronegative cohort members. A peripheral blood sample was provided by each donor, and peripheral blood mononuclear cells were used for TCR beta sequencing. Genomic DNA was extracted from the blood cell samples with the Qiagen DNeasy Blood Extraction Kit. Remarks on this clone: Its cognate antigen has yet to be identified. Base quality data are lacking; no much larger clone is found one base away.

Material for sequencing was PBMCs. Recombination joined TRBV5-8 with TRBJ1-4, and perhaps TRBD1 as D gene, on 5 matching bases. This clonotype was sampled from a man aged 25 to 45 in good health and CMV-seronegative. The DNA reads as follows: TGTGCCAGCAGACAGGACGGACGTCTTGCAACTAATGAAAAACTGTTTTTT. It encodes CASRQDGRLATNEKLFF.